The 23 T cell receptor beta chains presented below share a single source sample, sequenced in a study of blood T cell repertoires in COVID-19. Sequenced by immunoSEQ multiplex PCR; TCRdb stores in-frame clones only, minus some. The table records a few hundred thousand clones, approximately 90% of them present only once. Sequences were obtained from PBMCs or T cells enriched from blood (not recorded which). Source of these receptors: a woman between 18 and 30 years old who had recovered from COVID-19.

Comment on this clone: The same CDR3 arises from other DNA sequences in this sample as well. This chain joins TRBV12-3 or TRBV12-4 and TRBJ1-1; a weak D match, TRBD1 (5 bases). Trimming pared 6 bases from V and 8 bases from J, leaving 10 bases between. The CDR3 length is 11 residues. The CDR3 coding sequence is TGTGCCAGCAGCCTTACAGGAGAAGCTTTCTTT. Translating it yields CASSLTGEAFF.

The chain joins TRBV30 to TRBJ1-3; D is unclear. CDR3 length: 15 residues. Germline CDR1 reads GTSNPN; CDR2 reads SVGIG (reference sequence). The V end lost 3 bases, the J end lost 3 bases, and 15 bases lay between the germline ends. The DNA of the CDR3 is TGTGCCTGGAGCGTACTTCGGGGTGGTGGAAACACCATATATTTT. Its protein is CAWSVLRGGGNTIYF.

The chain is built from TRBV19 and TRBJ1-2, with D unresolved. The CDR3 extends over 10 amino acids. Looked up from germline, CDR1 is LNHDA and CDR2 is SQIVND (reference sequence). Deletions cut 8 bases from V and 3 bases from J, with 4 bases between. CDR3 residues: CASRDYGYTF. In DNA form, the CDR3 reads TGTGCCAGTCGTGACTATGGCTACACCTTC.

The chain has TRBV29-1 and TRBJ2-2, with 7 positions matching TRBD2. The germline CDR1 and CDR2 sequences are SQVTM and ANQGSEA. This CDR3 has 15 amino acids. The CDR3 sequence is CAWGGSQLLTGELFF. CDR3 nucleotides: TGCGCTTGGGGGGGGTCCCAATTACTAACCGGGGAGCTGTTTTTT.

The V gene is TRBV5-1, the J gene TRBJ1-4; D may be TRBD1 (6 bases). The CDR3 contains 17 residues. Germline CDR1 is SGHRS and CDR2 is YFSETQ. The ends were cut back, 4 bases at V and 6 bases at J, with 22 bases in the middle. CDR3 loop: CASSRQGRGRGDEKLFF. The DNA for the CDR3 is TGCGCCAGCAGCCGCCAGGGGAGGGGCCGTGGGGATGAAAAACTGTTTTTT.

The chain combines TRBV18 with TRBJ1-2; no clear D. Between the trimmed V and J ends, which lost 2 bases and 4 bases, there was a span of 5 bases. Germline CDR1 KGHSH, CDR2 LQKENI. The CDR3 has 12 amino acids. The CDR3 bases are TGTGCCAGCTCACCAGACACCTATGGCTACACCTTC. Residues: CASSPDTYGYTF. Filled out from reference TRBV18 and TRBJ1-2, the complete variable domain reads NAGVMQNPRHLVRRRGQEARLRCSPMKGHSHVYWYRQLPEEGLKFMVYLQKENIIDESGMPKERFSAEFPKEGPSILRIQQVVRGDSAAYFCASSPDTYGYTFGSGTRLTVV.

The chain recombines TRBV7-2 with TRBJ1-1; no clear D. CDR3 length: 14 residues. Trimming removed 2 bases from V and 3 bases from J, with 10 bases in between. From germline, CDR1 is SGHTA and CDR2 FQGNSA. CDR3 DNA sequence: TGTGCCAGCAGCTTAACTGTGGTCGACACTGAAGCTTTCTTT. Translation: CASSLTVVDTEAFF.

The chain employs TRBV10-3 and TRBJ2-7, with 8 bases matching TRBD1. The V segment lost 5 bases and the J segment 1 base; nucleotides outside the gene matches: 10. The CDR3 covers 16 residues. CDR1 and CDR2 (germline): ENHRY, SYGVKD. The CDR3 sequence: CAISTLWDRSSYEQYF. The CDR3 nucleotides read TGTGCCATCAGTACCCTATGGGACAGGAGTTCCTACGAGCAGTACTTC.

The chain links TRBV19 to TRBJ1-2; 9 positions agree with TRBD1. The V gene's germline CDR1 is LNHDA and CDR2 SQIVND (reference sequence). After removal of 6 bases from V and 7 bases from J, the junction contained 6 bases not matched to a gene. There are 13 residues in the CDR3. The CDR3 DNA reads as TGTGCCAGTAGACCACAGGGGGCGGCTGGCTACACCTTC. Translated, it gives CASRPQGAAGYTF.

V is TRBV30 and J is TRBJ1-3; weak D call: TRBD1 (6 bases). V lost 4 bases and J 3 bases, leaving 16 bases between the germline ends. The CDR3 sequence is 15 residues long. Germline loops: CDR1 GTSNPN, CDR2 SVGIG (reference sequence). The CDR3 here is CAWNLGGGYGNTIYF. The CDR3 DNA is TGTGCCTGGAACCTAGGGGGGGGTTATGGAAACACCATATATTTT.

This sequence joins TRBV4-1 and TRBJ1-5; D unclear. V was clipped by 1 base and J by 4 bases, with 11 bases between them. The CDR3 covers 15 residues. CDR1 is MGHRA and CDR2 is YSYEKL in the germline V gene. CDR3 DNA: TGCGCCAGCAGCCAAGGGCCCGGGTGGAATCAGCCCCAGCATTTT. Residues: CASSQGPGWNQPQHF.

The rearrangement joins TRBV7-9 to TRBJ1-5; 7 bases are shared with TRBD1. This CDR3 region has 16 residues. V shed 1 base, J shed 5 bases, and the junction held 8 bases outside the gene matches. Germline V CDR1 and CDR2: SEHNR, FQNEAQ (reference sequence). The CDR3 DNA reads TGTGCCAGCAGCTTAGGAGCAGGGGGGAACCATCAGCCCCAGCATTTT. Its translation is CASSLGAGGNHQPQHF.

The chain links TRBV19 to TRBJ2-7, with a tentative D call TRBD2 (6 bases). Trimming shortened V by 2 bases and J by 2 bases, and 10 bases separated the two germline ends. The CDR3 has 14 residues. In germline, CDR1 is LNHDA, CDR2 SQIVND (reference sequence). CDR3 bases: TGTGCCAGTAGTATAAGGCGGGACCCCTACGAGCAGTACTTC. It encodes CASSIRRDPYEQYF.

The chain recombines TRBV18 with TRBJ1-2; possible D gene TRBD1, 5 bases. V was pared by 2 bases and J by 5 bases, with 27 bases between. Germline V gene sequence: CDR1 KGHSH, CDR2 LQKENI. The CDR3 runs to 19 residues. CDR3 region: CASSPVTLQGGELRYGYTF. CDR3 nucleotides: TGTGCCAGCTCACCAGTAACCCTTCAGGGAGGGGAGCTACGATATGGCTACACCTTC.

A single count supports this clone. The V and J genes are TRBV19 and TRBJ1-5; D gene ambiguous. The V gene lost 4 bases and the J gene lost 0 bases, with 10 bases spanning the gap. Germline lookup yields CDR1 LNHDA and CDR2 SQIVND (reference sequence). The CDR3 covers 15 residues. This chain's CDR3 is CASSTNENSNQPQHF. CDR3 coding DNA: TGTGCCAGTAGTACAAACGAGAATAGCAATCAGCCCCAGCATTTT.

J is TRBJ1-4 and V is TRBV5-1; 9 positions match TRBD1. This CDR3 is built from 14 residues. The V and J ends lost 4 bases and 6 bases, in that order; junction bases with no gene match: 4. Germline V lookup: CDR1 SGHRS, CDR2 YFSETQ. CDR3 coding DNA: TGCGCCAGCAGCGTGGGACAGGGAGATGAAAAACTGTTTTTT. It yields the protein CASSVGQGDEKLFF.

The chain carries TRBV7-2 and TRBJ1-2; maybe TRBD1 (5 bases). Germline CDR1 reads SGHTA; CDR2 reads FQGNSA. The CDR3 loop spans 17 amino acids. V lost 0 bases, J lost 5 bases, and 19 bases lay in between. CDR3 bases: TGTGCCAGCAGCTTAGCGACGGAGGGGACGCGCCTGTATGGCTACACCTTC. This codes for CASSLATEGTRLYGYTF.

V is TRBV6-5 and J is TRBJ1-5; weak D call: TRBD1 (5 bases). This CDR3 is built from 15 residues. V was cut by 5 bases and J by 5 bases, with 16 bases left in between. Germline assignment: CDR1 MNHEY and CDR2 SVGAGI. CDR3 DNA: TGTGCCAGCAGTAAGCAGGGAGGCCGCGATCAGCCCCAGCATTTT. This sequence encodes CASSKQGGRDQPQHF.

The CDR3 reads CASSLRTGPFGYTEAFF. CDR3 DNA: TGCGCCAGCAGCCTACGGACAGGGCCATTTGGATACACTGAAGCTTTCTTT. The chain couples TRBV4-1 to TRBJ1-1; 8 bases are a match to TRBD1. The germline V gene has CDR1 MGHRA and CDR2 YSYEKL. The CDR3 sequence is 17 residues long. After removal of 4 bases from V and 3 bases from J, the junction contained 13 bases not matched to a gene.

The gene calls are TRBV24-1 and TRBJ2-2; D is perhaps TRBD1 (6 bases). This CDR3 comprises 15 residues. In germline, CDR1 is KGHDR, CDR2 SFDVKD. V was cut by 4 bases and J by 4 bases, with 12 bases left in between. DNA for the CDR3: TGTGCCACCAGTGACCCGGACAGAAGCACCGGGGAGCTGTTTTTT. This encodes CATSDPDRSTGELFF.

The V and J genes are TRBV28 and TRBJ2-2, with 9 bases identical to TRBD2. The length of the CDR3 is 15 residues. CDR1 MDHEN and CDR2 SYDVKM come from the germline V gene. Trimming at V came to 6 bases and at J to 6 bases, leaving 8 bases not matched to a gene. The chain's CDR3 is CASRERGDEAGELFF. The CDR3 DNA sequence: TGTGCCAGCAGGGAGCGGGGGGATGAGGCCGGGGAGCTGTTTTTT.

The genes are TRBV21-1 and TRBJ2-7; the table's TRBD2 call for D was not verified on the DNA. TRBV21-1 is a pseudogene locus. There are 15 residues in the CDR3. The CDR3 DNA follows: TGTGCCAGCAGCAAGGAGGGCAGGCACTCCTACGAGCAGTACTTC. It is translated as CASSKEGRHSYEQYF.

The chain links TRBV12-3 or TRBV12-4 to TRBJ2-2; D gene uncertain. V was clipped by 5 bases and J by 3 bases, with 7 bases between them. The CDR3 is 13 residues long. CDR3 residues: CASSLTDTGELFF. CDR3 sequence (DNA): TGTGCCAGCAGTCTAACAGACACCGGGGAGCTGTTTTTT.